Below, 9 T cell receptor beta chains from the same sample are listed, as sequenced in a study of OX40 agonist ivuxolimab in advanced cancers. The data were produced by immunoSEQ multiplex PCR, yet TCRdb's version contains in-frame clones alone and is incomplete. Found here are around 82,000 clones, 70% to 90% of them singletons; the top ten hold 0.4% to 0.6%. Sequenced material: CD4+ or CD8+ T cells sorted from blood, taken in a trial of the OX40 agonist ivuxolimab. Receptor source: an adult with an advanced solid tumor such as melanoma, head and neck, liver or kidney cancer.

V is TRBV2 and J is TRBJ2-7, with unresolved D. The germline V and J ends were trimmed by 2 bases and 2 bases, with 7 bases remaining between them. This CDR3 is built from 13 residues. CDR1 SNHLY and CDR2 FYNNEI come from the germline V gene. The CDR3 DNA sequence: TGTGCCAGCAGTGAAACGGCCACCTACGAGCAGTACTTC. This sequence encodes CASSETATYEQYF. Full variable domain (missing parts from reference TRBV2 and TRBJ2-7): EPEVTQTPSHQVTQMGQEVILRCVPISNHLYFYWYRQILGQKVEFLVSFYNNEISEKSEIFDDQFSVERPDGSNFTLKIRSTKLEDSAMYFCASSETATYEQYFGPGTRLTVT.

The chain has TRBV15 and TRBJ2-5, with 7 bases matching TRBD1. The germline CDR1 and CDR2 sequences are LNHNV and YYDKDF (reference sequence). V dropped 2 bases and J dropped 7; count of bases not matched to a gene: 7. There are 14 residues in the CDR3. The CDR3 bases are TGTGCCACCAGCAGATCCGGGACAGTGGGGACCCAGTACTTC. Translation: CATSRSGTVGTQYF.

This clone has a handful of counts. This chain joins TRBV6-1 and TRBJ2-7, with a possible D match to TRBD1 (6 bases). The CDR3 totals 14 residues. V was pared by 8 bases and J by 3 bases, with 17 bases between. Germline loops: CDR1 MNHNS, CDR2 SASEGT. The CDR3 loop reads CASCKLGTLYEQYF. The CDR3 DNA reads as TGTGCCAGCTGCAAGTTGGGGACACTCTACGAGCAGTACTTC.

CDR3 sequence reads: CAISESTGGRTEAFF. The CDR3 DNA follows: TGTGCCATCAGTGAGTCCACAGGGGGTAGGACTGAAGCTTTCTTT. The genes are TRBV10-3 and TRBJ1-1; TRBD1 matches 8 bases. Germline V gene data show CDR1 as ENHRY and CDR2 as SYGVKD. This CDR3 region has 15 residues. J was trimmed by 5 bases and V by 0 bases; bases with no gene match: 5.

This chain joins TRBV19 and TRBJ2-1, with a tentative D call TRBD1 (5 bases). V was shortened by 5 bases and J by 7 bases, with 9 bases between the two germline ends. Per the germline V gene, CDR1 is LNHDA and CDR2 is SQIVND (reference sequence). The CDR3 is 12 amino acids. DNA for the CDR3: TGTGCCAGTAGTGGGGCCGGAAATGAGCAGTTCTTC. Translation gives CASSGAGNEQFF.

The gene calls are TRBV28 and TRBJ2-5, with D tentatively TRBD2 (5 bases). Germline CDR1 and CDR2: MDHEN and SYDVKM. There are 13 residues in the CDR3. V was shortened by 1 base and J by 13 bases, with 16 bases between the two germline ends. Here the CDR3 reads CASSLSLDSGMYF. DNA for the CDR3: TGTGCCAGCAGTTTATCCTTGGACTCGGGGATGTACTTC.

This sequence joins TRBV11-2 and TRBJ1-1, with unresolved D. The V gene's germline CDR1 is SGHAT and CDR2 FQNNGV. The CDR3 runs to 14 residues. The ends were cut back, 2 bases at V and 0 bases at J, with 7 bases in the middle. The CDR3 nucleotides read TGTGCCAGCAGCTTAAACCGGGTGAACACTGAAGCTTTCTTT. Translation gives CASSLNRVNTEAFF.

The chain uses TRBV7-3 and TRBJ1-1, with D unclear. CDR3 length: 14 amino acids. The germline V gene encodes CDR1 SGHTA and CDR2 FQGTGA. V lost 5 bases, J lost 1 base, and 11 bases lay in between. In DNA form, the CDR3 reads TGTGCCAGCAGCCCCCGGACGGGGAACACTGAAGCTTTCTTT. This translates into CASSPRTGNTEAFF.

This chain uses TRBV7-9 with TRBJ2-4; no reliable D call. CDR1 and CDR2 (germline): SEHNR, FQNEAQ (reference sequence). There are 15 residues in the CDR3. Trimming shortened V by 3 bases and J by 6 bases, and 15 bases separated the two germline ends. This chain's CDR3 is CASSFPRRLGNIQYF. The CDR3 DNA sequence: TGTGCCAGCAGCTTCCCGCGGCGGTTGGGAAACATTCAGTACTTC.